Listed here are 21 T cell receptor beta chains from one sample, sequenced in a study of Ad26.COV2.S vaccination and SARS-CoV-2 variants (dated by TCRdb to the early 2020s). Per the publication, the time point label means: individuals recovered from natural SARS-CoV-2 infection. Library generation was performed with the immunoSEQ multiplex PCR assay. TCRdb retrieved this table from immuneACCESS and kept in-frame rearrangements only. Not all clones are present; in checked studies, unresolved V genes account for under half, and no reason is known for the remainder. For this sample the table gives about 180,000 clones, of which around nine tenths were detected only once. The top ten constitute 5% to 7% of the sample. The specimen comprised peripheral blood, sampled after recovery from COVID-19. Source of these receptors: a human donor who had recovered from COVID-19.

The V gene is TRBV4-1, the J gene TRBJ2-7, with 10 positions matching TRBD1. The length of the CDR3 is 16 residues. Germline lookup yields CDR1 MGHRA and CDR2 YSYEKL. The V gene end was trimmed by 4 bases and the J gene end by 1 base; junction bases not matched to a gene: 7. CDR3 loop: CASSLREDRGSYEQYF. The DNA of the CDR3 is TGCGCCAGCAGCCTAAGAGAGGACAGGGGGTCCTACGAGCAGTACTTC.

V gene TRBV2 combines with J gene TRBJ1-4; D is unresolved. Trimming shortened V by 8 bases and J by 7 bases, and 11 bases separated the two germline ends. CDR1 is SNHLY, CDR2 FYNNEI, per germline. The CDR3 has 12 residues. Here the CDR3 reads CASVAAGEKLFF. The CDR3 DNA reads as TGTGCCAGCGTAGCGGCGGGTGAAAAACTGTTTTTT.

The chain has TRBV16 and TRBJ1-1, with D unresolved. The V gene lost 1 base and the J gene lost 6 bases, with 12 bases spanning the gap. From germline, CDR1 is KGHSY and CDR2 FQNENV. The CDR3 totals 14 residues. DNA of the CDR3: TGTGCCAGCAGCCAATATCTCTCTATGGCTGAAGCTTTCTTT. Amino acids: CASSQYLSMAEAFF.

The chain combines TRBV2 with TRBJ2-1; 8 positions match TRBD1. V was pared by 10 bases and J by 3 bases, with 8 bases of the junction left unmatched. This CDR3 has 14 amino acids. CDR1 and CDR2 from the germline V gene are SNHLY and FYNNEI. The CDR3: CATMDRAGYNEQFF. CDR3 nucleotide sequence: TGTGCCACCATGGACAGGGCTGGCTACAATGAGCAGTTCTTC.

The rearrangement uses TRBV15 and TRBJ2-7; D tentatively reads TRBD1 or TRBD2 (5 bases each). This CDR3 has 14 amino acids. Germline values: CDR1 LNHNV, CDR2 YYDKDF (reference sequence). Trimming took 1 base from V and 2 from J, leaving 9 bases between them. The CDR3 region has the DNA TGTGCCACCAGCAGAGTCAGGGACCCCTACGAGCAGTACTTC. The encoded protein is CATSRVRDPYEQYF.

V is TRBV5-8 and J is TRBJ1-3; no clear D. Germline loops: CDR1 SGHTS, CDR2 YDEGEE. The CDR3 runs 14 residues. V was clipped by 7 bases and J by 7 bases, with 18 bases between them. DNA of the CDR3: TGTGCCAGCTGCGAGAGGATCCCCGGGAACACCATATATTTT. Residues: CASCERIPGNTIYF.

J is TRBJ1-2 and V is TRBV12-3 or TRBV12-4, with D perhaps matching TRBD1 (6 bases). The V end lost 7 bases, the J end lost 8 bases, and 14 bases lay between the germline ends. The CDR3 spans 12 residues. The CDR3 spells CASKGVSGGYTF. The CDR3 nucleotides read TGTGCCAGCAAGGGGGTGAGCGGAGGCTACACCTTC.

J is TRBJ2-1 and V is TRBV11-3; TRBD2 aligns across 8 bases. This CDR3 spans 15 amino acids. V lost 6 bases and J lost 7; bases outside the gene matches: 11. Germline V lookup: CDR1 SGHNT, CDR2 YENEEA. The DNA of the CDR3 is TGTGCCAGCAGTTCCCCGGGACTAGATTCTAATGAGCAGTTCTTC. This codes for CASSSPGLDSNEQFF.

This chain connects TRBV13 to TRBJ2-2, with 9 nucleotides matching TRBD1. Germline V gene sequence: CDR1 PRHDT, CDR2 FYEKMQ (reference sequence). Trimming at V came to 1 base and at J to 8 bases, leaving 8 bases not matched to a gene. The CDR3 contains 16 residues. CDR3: CASSLEAQGALGELFF. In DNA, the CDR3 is TGTGCCAGCAGCTTAGAAGCACAGGGGGCGTTGGGGGAGCTGTTTTTT.

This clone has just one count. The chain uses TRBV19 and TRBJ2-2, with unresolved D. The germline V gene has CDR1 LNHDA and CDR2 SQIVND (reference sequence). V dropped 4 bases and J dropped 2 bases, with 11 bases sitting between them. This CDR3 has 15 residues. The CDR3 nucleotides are TGTGCCAGTAGTAAGCCGTTTCAAAACACCGGGGAGCTGTTTTTT. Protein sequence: CASSKPFQNTGELFF.

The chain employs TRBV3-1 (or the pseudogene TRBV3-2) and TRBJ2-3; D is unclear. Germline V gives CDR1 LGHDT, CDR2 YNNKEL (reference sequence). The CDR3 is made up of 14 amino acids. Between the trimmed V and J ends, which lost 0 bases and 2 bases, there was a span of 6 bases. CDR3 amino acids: CASSQDRSTDTQYF. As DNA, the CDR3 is TGTGCCAGCAGCCAAGATCGCTCCACAGATACGCAGTATTTT.

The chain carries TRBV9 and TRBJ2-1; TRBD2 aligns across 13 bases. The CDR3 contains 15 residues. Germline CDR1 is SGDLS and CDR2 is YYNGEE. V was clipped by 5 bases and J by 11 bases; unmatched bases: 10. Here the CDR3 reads CASSGPGTSGDQQFF. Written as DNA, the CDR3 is TGTGCCAGCAGTGGTCCCGGGACTAGCGGGGATCAGCAGTTCTTC.

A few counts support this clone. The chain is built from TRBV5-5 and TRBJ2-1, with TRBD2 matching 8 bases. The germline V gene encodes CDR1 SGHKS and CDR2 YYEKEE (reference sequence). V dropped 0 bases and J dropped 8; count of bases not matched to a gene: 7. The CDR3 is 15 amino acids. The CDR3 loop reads CASSLEGGGWDEQFF. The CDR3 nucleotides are TGTGCCAGCAGCTTGGAAGGCGGGGGGTGGGATGAGCAGTTCTTC.

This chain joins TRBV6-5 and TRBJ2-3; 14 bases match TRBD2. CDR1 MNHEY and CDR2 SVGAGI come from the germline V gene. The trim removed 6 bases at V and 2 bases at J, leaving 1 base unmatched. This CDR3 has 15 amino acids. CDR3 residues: CASRGLAGVTDTQYF. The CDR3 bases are TGTGCCAGCAGGGGACTAGCGGGGGTCACAGATACGCAGTATTTT.

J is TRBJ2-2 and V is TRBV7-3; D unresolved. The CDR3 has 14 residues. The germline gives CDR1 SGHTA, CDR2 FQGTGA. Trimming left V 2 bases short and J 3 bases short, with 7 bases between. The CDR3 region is CASSLDTYTGELFF. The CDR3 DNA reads TGTGCCAGCAGCTTAGACACTTACACCGGGGAGCTGTTTTTT.

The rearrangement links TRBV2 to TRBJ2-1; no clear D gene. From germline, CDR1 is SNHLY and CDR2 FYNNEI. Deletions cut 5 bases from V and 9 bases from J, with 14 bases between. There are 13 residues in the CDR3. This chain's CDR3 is CASSSSENGEQFF. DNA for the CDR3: TGTGCCAGCAGTTCCTCGGAGAATGGTGAGCAGTTCTTC. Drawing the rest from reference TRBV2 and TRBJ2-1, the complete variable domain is EPEVTQTPSHQVTQMGQEVILRCVPISNHLYFYWYRQILGQKVEFLVSFYNNEISEKSEIFDDQFSVERPDGSNFTLKIRSTKLEDSAMYFCASSSSENGEQFFGPGTRLTVL.

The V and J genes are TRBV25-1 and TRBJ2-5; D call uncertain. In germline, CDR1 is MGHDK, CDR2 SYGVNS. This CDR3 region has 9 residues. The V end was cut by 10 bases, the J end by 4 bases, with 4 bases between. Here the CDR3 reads CATGETQYF. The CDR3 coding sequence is TGTGCCACCGGAGAGACCCAGTACTTC.

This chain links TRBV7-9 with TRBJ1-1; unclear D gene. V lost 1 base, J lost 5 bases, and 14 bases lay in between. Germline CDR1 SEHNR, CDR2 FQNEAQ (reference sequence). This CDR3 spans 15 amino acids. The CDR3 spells CASSLDSSGLTEAFF. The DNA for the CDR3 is TGTGCCAGCAGCTTAGACAGCTCAGGATTAACTGAAGCTTTCTTT.

In DNA, the CDR3 is TGTGCCAGCAGAATCGGGACGTCCTATAATTCACCCCTCCACTTT. This gives the protein CASRIGTSYNSPLHF. The chain uses TRBV6-6 and TRBJ1-6; D possibly corresponds to TRBD1 (5 bases). V gave up 6 bases and J gave up 1 base, with 10 bases separating them. The CDR3 length is 15 residues. Germline V CDR1 and CDR2: MNHNY, SVGAGI (reference sequence).

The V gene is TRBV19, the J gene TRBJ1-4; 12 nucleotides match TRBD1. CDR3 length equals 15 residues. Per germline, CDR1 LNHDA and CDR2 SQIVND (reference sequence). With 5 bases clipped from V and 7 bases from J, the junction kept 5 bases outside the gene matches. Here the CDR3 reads CASSLRDRGREKLFF. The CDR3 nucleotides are TGTGCCAGTAGTCTCCGGGACAGGGGGCGTGAAAAACTGTTTTTT. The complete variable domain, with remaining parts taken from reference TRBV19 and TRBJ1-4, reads DGGITQSPKYLFRKEGQNVTLSCEQNLNHDAMYWYRQDPGQGLRLIYYSQIVNDFQKGDIAEGYSVSREKKESFPLTVTSAQKNPTAFYLCASSLRDRGREKLFFGSGTQLSVL.

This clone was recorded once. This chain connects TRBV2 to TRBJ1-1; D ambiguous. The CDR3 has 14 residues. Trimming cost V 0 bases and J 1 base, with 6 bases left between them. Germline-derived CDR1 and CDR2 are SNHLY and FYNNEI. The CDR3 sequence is CASSEAAGNTEAFF. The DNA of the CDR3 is TGTGCCAGCAGTGAAGCGGCGGGGAACACTGAAGCTTTCTTT.